Below, 19 T cell receptor beta chains from the same sample are listed, as sequenced in a study of sequential checkpoint blockade in melanoma. The data were produced by immunoSEQ multiplex PCR, yet TCRdb's version contains in-frame clones alone and is incomplete. This sample carries 15,000 to 20,000 clones, less than 30% of them seen once, and the ten largest clones take about 7.2%. Noted treatment: randomized to nivolumab then ipilimumab (arm A) or the reverse (arm B). The starting material was tumor tissue (inferred from file names), obtained from a patient given nivolumab and ipilimumab in sequence. These TCRs come from a human donor with melanoma.

The chain combines TRBV29-1 with TRBJ1-1; 8 bases are a match to TRBD1. The CDR3 length is 12 residues. V shed 3 bases, J shed 11 bases, and the junction held 8 bases outside the gene matches. CDR1 SQVTM and CDR2 ANQGSEA come from the germline V gene. The CDR3 region has the DNA TGCAGCGTTGATACCCAGGGGGCTGGGGCTTTCTTT. Translation gives CSVDTQGAGAFF.

This clone has only a few counts. The chain combines TRBV6-8 with TRBJ2-5; 8 nucleotides match TRBD1. CDR3 length: 15 residues. V was clipped by 6 bases and J by 4 bases; unmatched bases: 10. CDR1 is MNHGY, CDR2 SAAAGT, per germline. In nucleotides, the CDR3 is TGTGCCAGCAGAAGAGGACAGGGAGAGTTAGAGACCCAGTACTTC. As protein: CASRRGQGELETQYF.

There are a few counts of this clone. The chain combines TRBV28 with TRBJ2-5; the match to TRBD2 covers 12 bases. J lost 5 bases, V lost 9 bases, and 10 bases had no gene match. Germline lookup yields CDR1 MDHEN and CDR2 SYDVKM. This CDR3 spans 15 amino acids. The chain's CDR3 is CASQKTSGGVETQYF. The CDR3 DNA sequence: TGTGCCAGTCAAAAGACTAGCGGGGGAGTGGAGACCCAGTACTTC.

This clone showed up just a few times. V usage is TRBV6-8 and J usage is TRBJ1-2; 10 nucleotides line up with TRBD1. The germline V gene encodes CDR1 MNHGY and CDR2 SAAAGT. Unmatched junction bases numbered 9, after V lost 6 bases and J lost 2 bases. The CDR3 has 16 residues. CDR3 region: CASRRPGTGDNYGYTF. The CDR3 region has the DNA TGTGCCAGCAGACGGCCCGGGACAGGGGACAACTATGGCTACACCTTC.

V gene TRBV28 combines with J gene TRBJ2-7, with TRBD1 identical over 9 bases. The CDR3 has 14 residues. CDR1 and CDR2 (germline): MDHEN, SYDVKM. The junction had 5 bases not matched to a gene; V was cut back by 5 bases and J by 3 bases. The CDR3 reads CASSRDRAFYEQYF. In DNA, the CDR3 is TGTGCCAGCAGTCGGGACAGGGCTTTCTACGAGCAGTACTTC.

This clone showed up just a few times. The gene calls are TRBV11-3 and TRBJ2-7; 7 bases fit TRBD2. Germline assignment: CDR1 SGHNT and CDR2 YENEEA. V was clipped by 6 bases and J by 4 bases; unmatched bases: 9. This CDR3 spans 14 amino acids. The CDR3 spells CASRSSGVNYEQYF. DNA for the CDR3: TGTGCCAGCAGGTCTAGCGGCGTGAATTACGAGCAGTACTTC.

There are a few counts of this clone. The chain joins TRBV9 to TRBJ2-1; unclear D gene. Germline V gene sequence: CDR1 SGDLS, CDR2 YYNGEE. The germline V and J ends were trimmed by 0 bases and 8 bases, with 6 bases remaining between them. This CDR3 comprises 12 residues. Here the CDR3 reads CASSVGTDEQFF. The DNA of the CDR3 is TGTGCCAGCAGCGTAGGTACAGATGAGCAGTTCTTC.

The rearrangement links TRBV29-1 to TRBJ2-6; D is unresolved. Germline V CDR1 and CDR2: SQVTM, ANQGSEA. The V gene lost 3 bases and the J gene lost 3 bases, with 3 bases spanning the gap. This CDR3 region has 12 residues. The CDR3, as DNA: TGCAGCGTTGATAATGGGGCCAACGTCCTGACTTTC. This encodes CSVDNGANVLTF.

The V and J genes are TRBV9 and TRBJ2-5, with 8 bases that match TRBD2. The germline CDR1 and CDR2 sequences are SGDLS and YYNGEE. CDR3 length equals 16 residues. Germline trimming cut 5 bases from V and 1 base from J; bases unmatched to any gene: 10. The CDR3 loop reads CASSKDERESQETQYF. CDR3 DNA sequence: TGTGCCAGCAGTAAAGACGAGCGGGAGTCCCAAGAGACCCAGTACTTC.

The V and J genes are TRBV7-1 and TRBJ1-2; a possible D gene is TRBD1 (6 bases). TRBV7-1 is recorded as an ORF, its role being uncertain. Deletions cut 5 bases from V and 5 bases from J, with 12 bases between. The CDR3 is made up of 13 amino acids. This CDR3 reads CASSLQGPYGYTF. The CDR3 DNA is TGTGCCAGCAGCCTACAGGGACCGTATGGCTACACCTTC.

This clone was found once. The rearrangement uses TRBV29-1 and TRBJ1-2, with TRBD1 as a possible D gene (5 bases). The CDR3 has 12 residues. The V and J ends lost 4 bases and 5 bases respectively, with 11 bases between them. Germline CDR1 and CDR2: SQVTM and ANQGSEA. The CDR3 here is CSVGRWGYGYTF. CDR3 in DNA: TGCAGCGTTGGACGCTGGGGGTATGGCTACACCTTC.

The chain combines TRBV5-1 with TRBJ1-4; 7 positions agree with TRBD1. Germline trimming cut 5 bases from V and 8 bases from J; bases unmatched to any gene: 9. The CDR3 covers 14 residues. Germline V gene lookup returns CDR1 SGHRS and CDR2 YFSETQ. CDR3 loop: CASRRGPLGEKLFF. Here the CDR3 DNA reads TGCGCCAGCAGAAGGGGGCCGCTAGGGGAAAAACTGTTTTTT.

The chain uses TRBV11-3 and TRBJ1-4; D possibly corresponds to TRBD1 (5 bases). V was cut by 6 bases and J by 4 bases, with 15 bases left in between. The CDR3 length is 15 residues. Germline V CDR1 and CDR2: SGHNT, YENEEA. The CDR3 DNA is TGTGCCAGCAGGCTAAGCAGGGCGATTAATGAAAAACTGTTTTTT. Protein product: CASRLSRAINEKLFF.

This chain joins TRBV29-1 and TRBJ2-3, with D unclear. CDR3 length: 13 amino acids. The germline V and J ends were trimmed by 4 bases and 2 bases, with 10 bases remaining between them. Germline V CDR1 and CDR2: SQVTM, ANQGSEA. CDR3 loop: CSVAQSTTDTQYF. As DNA, the CDR3 is TGCAGCGTTGCACAGTCTACCACAGATACGCAGTATTTT.

This clone came up a few times. The genes are TRBV11-3 and TRBJ2-1; 11 bases map to TRBD2. With 4 bases clipped from V and 3 bases from J, the junction kept 8 bases outside the gene matches. The CDR3 runs to 17 residues. Looked up from germline, CDR1 is SGHNT and CDR2 is YENEEA. CDR3: CASSSPSGGTFYNEQFF. The CDR3 DNA follows: TGTGCCAGCAGCTCCCCTAGCGGGGGGACCTTCTACAATGAGCAGTTCTTC.

The chain recombines TRBV25-1 with TRBJ2-7; TRBD2 matches at 10 bases. V lost 4 bases, J lost 3 bases, and 3 bases stayed unmatched. The CDR3 has 14 amino acids. Germline values: CDR1 MGHDK, CDR2 SYGVNS. CDR3 bases: TGTGCCAGCAGTGGGAGCGGGAGGGGCTACGAGCAGTACTTC. This gives the protein CASSGSGRGYEQYF.

This clone was seen only a few times. The genes are TRBV29-1 and TRBJ1-1; 8 positions agree with TRBD1. CDR1 and CDR2 (germline): SQVTM, ANQGSEA. The CDR3 is 12 amino acids. Trimming removed 7 bases from V and 2 bases from J; junction bases left unmatched: 3. The DNA for the CDR3 is TGCAGCGGCGACAGGGGCAACACTGAAGCTTTCTTT. As protein: CSGDRGNTEAFF.

This clone came up many times. The chain couples TRBV7-7 to TRBJ2-1; 7 bases are a match to TRBD1. Looked up from germline, CDR1 is SSHAT and CDR2 is FNYEAQ (reference sequence). Trimming took 1 base from V and 0 from J; bases not matched to a gene: 3. CDR3 length: 16 residues. DNA of the CDR3: TGTGCCAGCAGCTTAGGGGGACAGAGCTCCTACAATGAGCAGTTCTTC. Amino acids: CASSLGGQSSYNEQFF.

The gene calls are TRBV4-1 and TRBJ1-2; no firm D call. Trimming removed 0 bases at V and 4 bases at J, with 12 bases between. The germline V gene has CDR1 MGHRA and CDR2 YSYEKL. The CDR3 contains 15 residues. CDR3 in amino acids: CASSQEGRGIYGYTF. The DNA of the CDR3 is TGCGCCAGCAGCCAAGAGGGCCGGGGTATCTATGGCTACACCTTC.